The 14 T cell receptor beta chains below all came from one sample that was sequenced in a study of a mutant IDH1 vaccine in newly diagnosed glioma. These receptors have no known antigen. Produced via immunoSEQ multiplex PCR; TCRdb's table is partial and in-frame only. The sample has some 33,000 clones; 81% are singletons. Indicated time point: week 35, safety follow-up. The study gave 300 ug of mutant IDH1 20-mer peptide per vaccine dose, with topical imiquimod. The sequencing here drew on PBMCs, taken from a glioma patient whose treatment included an IDH1 peptide vaccine. The receptors shown here come from a man aged 30 to 45 with glioma.

The rearrangement links TRBV5-1 to TRBJ2-3; D unresolved. The CDR3 contains 15 residues. Trimming pared 2 bases from V and 0 bases from J, leaving 10 bases between. From germline, CDR1 is SGHRS and CDR2 YFSETQ. The CDR3 coding sequence is TGCGCCAGCAGCTTTATCCCCTCCAGCACAGATACGCAGTATTTT. Residues: CASSFIPSSTDTQYF. The full variable domain, in which reference TRBV5-1 and TRBJ2-3 provide the parts outside the CDR3, is KAGVTQTPRYLIKTRGQQVTLSCSPISGHRSVSWYQQTPGQGLQFLFEYFSETQRNKGNFPGRFSGRQFSNSRSEMNVSTLELGDSALYLCASSFIPSSTDTQYFGPGTRLTVL.

The sample holds a few counts of this clone. The chain employs TRBV2 and TRBJ2-7; D possibly matches TRBD1 or TRBD2 (6 bases each). Trimming cost V 6 bases and J 6 bases, with 15 bases left between them. Germline values: CDR1 SNHLY, CDR2 FYNNEI. This CDR3 is 13 amino acids long. The CDR3 is CASSYAEGGEQYF. The DNA for the CDR3 is TGTGCCAGCAGCTACGCTGAGGGGGGCGAGCAGTACTTC.

This rearrangement joins TRBV2 to TRBJ2-1; TRBD2 matches at 10 bases. The J segment lost 5 bases and the V segment lost 7 bases, leaving 11 bases of the junction unmatched. The CDR3 has 16 amino acids. The germline gives CDR1 SNHLY, CDR2 FYNNEI. The CDR3 bases are TGTGCCAGCACGTTCACCCTAGCGGGAGTTAACAATGAGCAGTTCTTC. As protein: CASTFTLAGVNNEQFF.

This clone was seen just once. V gene TRBV19 combines with J gene TRBJ2-2; 7 bases are shared with TRBD2. With 4 bases clipped from V and 2 bases from J, the junction kept 7 bases outside the gene matches. Germline CDR1 LNHDA, CDR2 SQIVND (reference sequence). CDR3 length: 16 amino acids. CDR3 sequence reads: CASSSMLAANTGELFF. The CDR3 region has the DNA TGTGCCAGTAGTAGCATGCTAGCGGCAAACACCGGGGAGCTGTTTTTT.

Notes on this clone: The sample carries other DNA sequences with the same CDR3. CDR3 coding DNA: TGTGCCAGCAGTCCTACTAGCGAATACGAGCAGTACTTC. Its protein is CASSPTSEYEQYF. The V gene is TRBV27, the J gene TRBJ2-7; 7 bases map to TRBD2. Losses at the gene ends were 5 bases for V and 4 bases for J; bases not matched to a gene: 5. CDR1 MNHEY and CDR2 SMNVEV come from the germline V gene (reference sequence). This CDR3 contains 13 residues.

The chain is built from TRBV10-1 and TRBJ2-1; 11 nucleotides agree with TRBD2. Looked up from germline, CDR1 is WNHNN and CDR2 is SYGVQD (reference sequence). V trimming: 9 bases; J trimming: 11 bases; junction bases outside the gene matches: 6. This CDR3 has 12 residues. CDR3 loop: CASGLAGGKQFF. CDR3 sequence (DNA): TGCGCCAGTGGACTAGCGGGTGGAAAGCAGTTCTTC.

The chain couples TRBV5-4 to TRBJ2-1, with TRBD2 matching 8 bases. Trimming took 3 bases from V and 2 from J; bases not matched to a gene: 7. Germline CDR1 SGHNT, CDR2 YYREEE (reference sequence). This CDR3 has 16 amino acids. CDR3 amino acids: CASSSRAGETYNEQFF. In DNA form, the CDR3 reads TGTGCCAGCAGCTCCCGAGCGGGAGAAACCTACAATGAGCAGTTCTTC.

This clone has a single count. The chain is built from TRBV18 and TRBJ2-5, with 9 positions matching TRBD2. This CDR3 region has 15 residues. Germline loops: CDR1 KGHSH, CDR2 LQKENI. Trimming took 3 bases from V and 5 from J; bases not matched to a gene: 7. CDR3 DNA sequence: TGTGCCAGCTCACCGGAGGGACTAGCCAAGGAGACCCAGTACTTC. Translation: CASSPEGLAKETQYF.

The sample holds a few counts of this clone. V gene TRBV27 combines with J gene TRBJ1-1; 11 bases map to TRBD1. The CDR3 runs to 16 residues. The germline V gene encodes CDR1 MNHEY and CDR2 SMNVEV (reference sequence). The ends lost 3 bases at V and 3 bases at J; junction bases unmatched: 6. CDR3 protein: CASSFIRDRGYTEAFF. The CDR3 coding sequence is TGTGCCAGCAGTTTTATCCGGGACAGGGGGTACACTGAAGCTTTCTTT.

The rearrangement joins TRBV5-1 to TRBJ2-7, with 9 bases that match TRBD1. CDR1 is SGHRS and CDR2 is YFSETQ in the germline V gene. Losses at the gene ends were 4 bases for V and 4 bases for J; bases not matched to a gene: 6. This CDR3 contains 14 residues. The CDR3 loop is CASSPRDREYEQYF. In DNA form, the CDR3 reads TGCGCCAGCAGCCCCCGGGACAGGGAGTACGAGCAGTACTTC.

The chain is built from TRBV5-1 and TRBJ2-5; D gene uncertain. Germline lookup yields CDR1 SGHRS and CDR2 YFSETQ. This CDR3 contains 14 residues. V lost 2 bases and J lost 2, with 10 bases in between. CDR3: CASSFSAEQETQYF. CDR3 bases: TGCGCCAGCAGCTTTTCCGCAGAACAAGAGACCCAGTACTTC.

The chain joins TRBV6-5 to TRBJ1-2, with 8 nucleotides matching TRBD1. This CDR3 contains 14 residues. V was pared by 6 bases and J by 0 bases, with 3 bases of the junction left unmatched. Germline V gives CDR1 MNHEY, CDR2 SVGAGI. CDR3 sequence: CASSRDRSNYGYTF. CDR3 DNA: TGTGCCAGCAGCCGGGACAGGTCTAACTATGGCTACACCTTC.

The V and J genes are TRBV11-2 and TRBJ2-6; tentatively, D is TRBD2 (5 bases). The CDR3 extends over 16 amino acids. Germline V gives CDR1 SGHAT, CDR2 FQNNGV. V was trimmed by 3 bases and J by 2 bases, leaving 11 bases between them. The DNA for the CDR3 is TGTGCCAGCAGCTTTTTTGACGGGGCTGGGGCCAACGTCCTGACTTTC. It codes for CASSFFDGAGANVLTF. Using reference TRBV11-2 and TRBJ2-6 for the parts outside the CDR3, the full variable domain is EAGVAQSPRYKIIEKRQSVAFWCNPISGHATLYWYQQILGQGPKLLIQFQNNGVVDDSQLPKDRFSAERLKGVDSTLKIQPAKLEDSAVYLCASSFFDGAGANVLTFGAGSRLTVL.

This clone was picked up one time. The chain employs TRBV5-6 and TRBJ2-7; D unclear. The CDR3 is made up of 14 amino acids. V was trimmed by 0 bases and J by 2 bases, leaving 9 bases between them. Germline values: CDR1 SGHDT, CDR2 YYEEEE. CDR3 nucleotide sequence: TGTGCCAGCAGCTTGGCTGGGTCGGCCTACGAGCAGTACTTC. This translates into CASSLAGSAYEQYF. The complete variable domain, with remaining parts taken from reference TRBV5-6 and TRBJ2-7, reads DAGVTQSPTHLIKTRGQQVTLRCSPKSGHDTVSWYQQALGQGPQFIFQYYEEEERQRGNFPDRFSGHQFPNYSSELNVNALLLGDSALYLCASSLAGSAYEQYFGPGTRLTVT.